Listed below are T cell receptor beta chains from one sample, sequenced in a study of T-cell reconstitution after alpha-beta-depleted transplantation in children. In TCRdb, the PCR reads were re-called with MiXCR into one record per CDR3 protein. Among 45,000 to 55,000 distinct CDR3 sequences, about 5% were seen once, and the ten largest hold about 30%. The material was PBMCs, mostly from graft donor cells, obtained 60 days after TCRalphabeta/CD19-depleted stem cell transplant. These receptors all stem from a female patient aged 2-9 years who had a stem cell transplant for aplastic anemia, so the T cells may come from the graft donor. CDR3s include the opening cysteine and the closing phenylalanine or tryptophan. D genes are given only for firm matches. Expanded clones are given a class, and other clones once, few, many or no size at all.

many,TRBV21-1,NA,TRBJ2-1,TGTGCCAGCAGCAGACCCCGACAGGCCCTCTCCTACAATGAGCAGTTCTTC,CASSRPRQALSYNEQFF
many,TRBV9,TRBD2,TRBJ2-3,TGTGCCAGCAGCGCCGCCGGGACTAGAGGCACAGATACGCAGTATTTT,CASSAAGTRGTDTQYF
NA,TRBV7-9,NA,TRBJ1-4,TGTGCCAGCAGCTCGGACACTAATGAAAAACTGTTTTTT,CASSSDTNEKLFF
few,TRBV11-3,NA,TRBJ2-3,TGTGCCAGCAGCTTAGATCTGGTAGCGGCCAGCACAGATACGCAGTATTTT,CASSLDLVAASTDTQYF
many,TRBV28,NA,TRBJ1-2,TGTGCCAGCAGTTTAGGCGGGGTCGGCAACTATGGCTACACCTTC,CASSLGGVGNYGYTF
many,TRBV19,TRBD1,TRBJ1-2,TGTGCCAGTAGTACTTACCCGGGACAGGGTCTGGACTATGGCTACACCTTC,CASSTYPGQGLDYGYTF
many,TRBV29-1,NA,TRBJ2-2,TGCAGCGTTCTGAACACCGGGGAGCTGTTTTTT,CSVLNTGELFF
NA,TRBV18,NA,TRBJ2-1,TGTGCCAGCTCACCACAATTAAGGGATAGGTTGCTTTCGATGAATGAGCAGTTCTTC,CASSPQLRDRLLSMNEQFF
many,TRBV10-3,TRBD1,TRBJ2-4,TGTGCCACAGGGGGGACAGGAAACATTCAGTACTTC,CATGGTGNIQYF
many,TRBV20-1,TRBD1,TRBJ2-5,TGCAGTGCTAGGGGACAGGGAGGGGCGGAGACCCAGTACTTC,CSARGQGGAETQYF
many,TRBV6-2/TRBV6-3,NA,TRBJ1-2,TGTGCCAGCAGCCTGAAGGACTATGGCTACACCTTC,CASSLKDYGYTF
NA,TRBV2,NA,TRBJ2-4,TGTGCCAGCAGTGAGGGACTTCCCAAAAACATTCAGTACTTC,CASSEGLPKNIQYF
few,TRBV7-2,NA,TRBJ2-2,TGTGCCAGCGCTATGGGGGCGGGAGCGAAAGATAGGGGGGAGCTGTTTTTT,CASAMGAGAKDRGELFF
many,TRBV5-1,TRBD2,TRBJ2-3,TGCGCCAGCAGCATCCCACCCGGGACTAGCGGGACCACAGATACGCAGTATTTT,CASSIPPGTSGTTDTQYF
many,TRBV20-1,NA,TRBJ2-7,TGCAGTGCTAGTCCGATCTACGAGCAGTACTTC,CSASPIYEQYF
many,TRBV5-5,NA,TRBJ2-1,TGTGCCAGCAGCTTGGATCCTTCCAATGAGCAGTTCTTC,CASSLDPSNEQFF
many,TRBV5-1,NA,TRBJ2-7,TGCGCCAGCAGCTTGGGGGACGTCACCTACGAGCAGTACTTC,CASSLGDVTYEQYF
many,TRBV12-3/TRBV12-4,TRBD1,TRBJ1-6,TGTGCCAGCAGTTTAGGAGGGGGCGATAATTCACCCCTCCACTTT,CASSLGGGDNSPLHF
many,TRBV20-1,NA,TRBJ2-1,TGCAGTGCTCACCTCATAAGCTCCTACAATGAGCAGTTCTTC,CSAHLISSYNEQFF
many,TRBV2,TRBD1,TRBJ2-2,TGTGCCAGAGGGGGCTTCAGCACCGGGGAGCTGTTTTTT,CARGGFSTGELFF
many,TRBV6-6,NA,TRBJ1-2,TGTGCCAGCAGTTACACGAAGGCCGACTATGGCTACACCTTC,CASSYTKADYGYTF
many,TRBV12-3/TRBV12-4,NA,TRBJ2-3,TGTGCCAGCAGTTGGATGGCTAGCACAGATACGCAGTATTTT,CASSWMASTDTQYF
few,TRBV5-1,NA,TRBJ2-3,TGCGCCAGCAGCTTGGGTAGCACAGATACGCAGTATTTT,CASSLGSTDTQYF
many,TRBV9,NA,TRBJ2-3,TGTGCCAGCAGTGATCTTACAGATACGCAGTATTTT,CASSDLTDTQYF
NA,TRBV2,NA,TRBJ2-7,TGTGCCAGCACTAACAGCTACGAGCAGTACTTC,CASTNSYEQYF
few,TRBV2,NA,TRBJ2-2,TGTGCCAGCGCCGCAGGTTCCGGGGAGCTGTTTTTT,CASAAGSGELFF
many,TRBV7-2,NA,TRBJ1-3,TGTGCCAGCGGACAGCAGAGCTCTGGAAACACCATATATTTT,CASGQQSSGNTIYF
NA,TRBV7-2,NA,TRBJ2-5,TGTGCCAGCAGCTCACAGGGTGGAGGAATAGAGACCCAGTACTTC,CASSSQGGGIETQYF
many,TRBV20-1,TRBD2,TRBJ2-1,TGCAGTGCTAGAGATTTCTGGACGGGGGGCTACAATGAGCAGTTCTTC,CSARDFWTGGYNEQFF
many,TRBV7-6,NA,TRBJ2-2,TGTGCCAGCAGCTTAGATGGGCTGAACACCGGGGAGCTGTTTTTT,CASSLDGLNTGELFF
many,TRBV7-9,NA,TRBJ2-1,TGTGCCAGCAGCTCAAATGGGGGGTCGATTGAGCAGTTCTTC,CASSSNGGSIEQFF
many,TRBV29-1,TRBD1,TRBJ2-4,TGCAGCGGCCAGGGACAGGGGAACATTCAGTACTTC,CSGQGQGNIQYF
many,TRBV5-5,TRBD1,TRBJ2-7,TGTGCCAGCAGCCACAACAGGGGAATCGCCTACGAGCAGTACTTC,CASSHNRGIAYEQYF
many,TRBV29-1,NA,TRBJ2-5,TGCAGCGTTGCCGGATCGGGGGGCGGCCAAGAGACCCAGTACTTC,CSVAGSGGGQETQYF
many,TRBV5-1,NA,TRBJ2-1,TGCGCCAGCAGCTTGGAGGTCTTCCCGGGCTCGAAGTTCTTC,CASSLEVFPGSKFF
many,TRBV28,NA,TRBJ1-3,TGTGCCAGCAGTTTCAGCTCTGGAAACACCATATATTTT,CASSFSSGNTIYF
many,TRBV21-1,NA,TRBJ2-1,TGTGCCAGCGGCGACAGATGGCACCAGGATGAGCAGTTCTTC,CASGDRWHQDEQFF
many,TRBV7-9,NA,TRBJ2-5,TGTGCCAGCAGCTTTGACACATGGGTCCAAGAGACCCAGTACTTC,CASSFDTWVQETQYF
NA,TRBV28,TRBD1,TRBJ2-7,TGTGCCAGCAGCCAACCTGGGACAGGGTTTGATAAGCAGTACTTC,CASSQPGTGFDKQYF
many,TRBV6-5,NA,TRBJ2-5,TGTGCCAGCAGTTACTCGGCGCGGCCTCCAGGGGAGACCCAGTACTTC,CASSYSARPPGETQYF
few,TRBV5-1,TRBD2,TRBJ2-1,TGCGCCAGCAGCGATGGACTAGCGGGTAAGGAGCAGTTCTTC,CASSDGLAGKEQFF
medium-sized,TRBV5-1,NA,TRBJ2-5,TGCGCCAGCAGCCTGGACAGAGTCAGGGGGACCCAGTACTTC,CASSLDRVRGTQYF
NA,TRBV2,NA,TRBJ2-3,TGTGCCAGCAGTCCCTCCTGGGGGACCACAGATACGCAGTATTTT,CASSPSWGTTDTQYF
many,TRBV20-1,TRBD2,TRBJ2-3,TGCAGTGCTAAACGACGACTAGCCAGCCACACAGATACGCAGTATTTT,CSAKRRLASHTDTQYF
many,TRBV10-3,TRBD2,TRBJ2-3,TGTGCCATCAGTGAGCGAGCGGGGGGGTTACCAGATACGCAGTATTTT,CAISERAGGLPDTQYF
few,TRBV5-1,TRBD2,TRBJ2-7,TGCGCCAGCAGCTTGGTACTAGCGGGGGGGAAAAACGAGCAGTACTTC,CASSLVLAGGKNEQYF
few,TRBV28,TRBD1,TRBJ1-5,TGTGCCAGCAGGCGACAGGGGTCCCGGAATCAGCCCCAGCATTTT,CASRRQGSRNQPQHF
few,TRBV7-9,NA,TRBJ1-2,TGTGCCAGCAGCTTGGAGGCCCCTGCCCGACCGACGGGAGGCCACACCTTC,CASSLEAPARPTGGHTF
many,TRBV5-1,NA,TRBJ2-2,TGCGCCAGCAGCCAGATACCGGGACCGGACACCGGGGAGCTGTTTTTT,CASSQIPGPDTGELFF
NA,TRBV10-2,TRBD2,TRBJ2-2,TGCGCCATTCCTAGCGGGAGCGGCACGAACACCGGGGAGCTGTTTTTT,CAIPSGSGTNTGELFF
many,TRBV28,NA,TRBJ2-7,TGTGCCAGCGGAACCAGGGGGGGCTACGAGCAGTACTTC,CASGTRGGYEQYF
many,TRBV29-1,NA,TRBJ1-2,TGCAGCGTTGAGAAGGGCTATGGCTACACCTTC,CSVEKGYGYTF
few,TRBV24-1,NA,TRBJ1-1,TGTGCCACCAGACCCGGGACCCTGAACACTGAAGCTTTCTTT,CATRPGTLNTEAFF